These T cell receptor beta chains were read from a single sample in a study of coeliac disease. TCRdb's table, derived via immunoSEQ multiplex PCR, lists solely in-frame clones and lacks some. The sample contains about 3,400 clones, about 70% of which appear only once. Source material: intraepithelial lymphocytes from the gut. These receptors originate from a man younger than 30 with celiac disease on a gluten-free diet. Each CDR3 is given with its conserved first and last residue. D genes are given only for firm matches. A row's size may be missing; if present it is once, few, many or a size class.

>TRBJ2-3|11|-|TRBV7-9|TRBD1
TGTGCCAGCAGTTCCGACAGGGTACAGTATTTT
CASSSDRVQYF
>TRBJ1-2|13|-|TRBV6-4|-
TGTGCCAGCAGTGACGGGACACAGCATGGCTACACCTTC
CASSDGTQHGYTF
>TRBJ2-3|11|-|TRBV14|-
TGTGCCAGCAGCCATGTGGGAGGGCAGTATTTT
CASSHVGGQYF
>TRBJ2-3|19|-|TRBV19|TRBD2
TGTGCCAGTAGTTTGGGACTAGCGGGGGGGCAGGGAGATGCAGATACGCAGTATTTT
CASSLGLAGGQGDADTQYF
>TRBJ1-2|17|-|TRBV7-2|-
TGTGCCAGCAGCAGGTTAACCGGAGACGGAAAGACCTATGGCTACACCTTC
CASSRLTGDGKTYGYTF
>TRBJ2-3|12|few|TRBV6-1|-
TGTGCCAGCAGTGGAGGGAAAGATACGCAGTATTTT
CASSGGKDTQYF
>TRBJ2-1|14|-|TRBV27|-
TGTGCCAGCAGCCAAGGGGGTTCCTACAATGAGCAGTTCTTC
CASSQGGSYNEQFF
>TRBJ2-2|16|few|TRBV5-4|-
TGTGCCAGCAGGGAGGCGAACCCATCGAACACCGGGGAGCTGTTTTTT
CASREANPSNTGELFF
>TRBJ1-6|14|-|TRBV4-1|-
TGCGCCAGCAGCCGGGACACCAATAATTCACCCCTCCACTTT
CASSRDTNNSPLHF
>TRBJ1-2|14|-|TRBV5-6|-
TGTGCCAGCAGCTTGTCGGGACTACAATGGGGCTACACCTTC
CASSLSGLQWGYTF
>TRBJ1-4|17|-|TRBV7-9|TRBD1
TGTGCCAGCAGCACCACCCGGACAGGTCGACGGGGAGAAAAACTGTTTTTT
CASSTTRTGRRGEKLFF
>TRBJ1-2|13|-|TRBV7-2|-
TGTGCCAGCAGCTCCAAGGGGCACTATGGCTACACCTTC
CASSSKGHYGYTF
>TRBJ2-7|14|-|TRBV7-9|-
TGTGCCAGCAGCACCTCCGTACAGAACTACGAGCAGTACTTC
CASSTSVQNYEQYF
>TRBJ2-2|14|-|TRBV28|-
TGTGCCAGCAGTTTGTGGCTGAACACCGGGGAGCTGTTTTTT
CASSLWLNTGELFF
>TRBJ2-7|13|-|TRBV6-1|-
TGTGCCAGCAGTGAACAAGGAGGGTCAGAGCAGTACTTC
CASSEQGGSEQYF
>TRBJ2-1|15|-|TRBV4-3|-
TGCGCCAGCAGCCTAGGGAGCGGCTCCTACAATGAGCAGTTCTTC
CASSLGSGSYNEQFF
>TRBJ2-7|14|-|TRBV4-3|TRBD1
TGCGCCAGCAGCCATAGGGACAGGAGAGACGAGCAGTACTTC
CASSHRDRRDEQYF
>TRBJ1-5|16|-|TRBV2|-
TGTGCCAGCAGTGCCCCACAGGGCCTTAGCAATCAGCCCCAGCATTTT
CASSAPQGLSNQPQHF
>TRBJ1-1|14|-|TRBV28|-
TGTGCCAGCATGGGCGGGGAAGTTGCTGCTGAAGCTTTCTTT
CASMGGEVAAEAFF
>TRBJ1-2|14|-|TRBV7-2|TRBD1
TGTGCCAGCAGCGCCGGGACAGCGAACTATGGCTACACCTTC
CASSAGTANYGYTF
>TRBJ1-2|15|-|TRBV5-4|-
TGTGCCAGCAGCCTTAGGACAGCGGCGCGGTATGGCTACACCTTC
CASSLRTAARYGYTF
>TRBJ2-7|16|-|TRBV5-4|TRBD1
TGTGCCAGCAGCCTGGTAGGGACAGCAGCATCCTACGAGCAGTACTTC
CASSLVGTAASYEQYF
>TRBJ1-1|14|-|TRBV6-5|-
TGTGCCAGCAGTCAAATACCCTTGAGCACTGAAGCTTTCTTT
CASSQIPLSTEAFF
>TRBJ2-5|16|-|TRBV18|TRBD1
TGTGCCAGCTCAGACTCCGGGACAGGCCCCGGAGAGACCCAGTACTTC
CASSDSGTGPGETQYF
>TRBJ1-6|17|few|TRBV9|-
TGTGCCAGCAGCCCAAAGCCGACAGGCAAATTTAATTCACCCCTCCACTTT
CASSPKPTGKFNSPLHF
>TRBJ2-1|15|-|TRBV2|TRBD2
TGTGCCAGCAGAGTAGCGGGGGGCTCCTACAATGAGCAGTTCTTC
CASRVAGGSYNEQFF
>TRBJ2-7|13|-|TRBV2|TRBD1
TGTGCCAGCAGTCGGGACAGGGGAACGCAGCAGTACTTC
CASSRDRGTQQYF
>TRBJ2-6|18|-|TRBV29-1|TRBD1
TGCAGCGTCGAAGGTCGGGACAGGGGTGGTTCTGGGGCCAACGTCCTGACTTTC
CSVEGRDRGGSGANVLTF
>TRBJ1-1|14|-|TRBV18|-
TGTGCCAGCTCAGTACAGGGTTGGGACACTGAAGCTTTCTTT
CASSVQGWDTEAFF
>TRBJ2-4|15|-|TRBV7-2|-
TGTGCCAGCAGCTTAGGGACGGGGGCCAAAAACATTCAGTACTTC
CASSLGTGAKNIQYF
>TRBJ1-1|16|-|TRBV15|-
TGTGCCACCAGCAGGGAGGATACGAGCCGAAACCCTGAAGCTTTCTTT
CATSREDTSRNPEAFF
>TRBJ2-3|18|-|TRBV27|TRBD2
TGTGCCAGCAGCCCTCTCGGGACTAGCGGGGGTATGACAGATACGCAGTATTTT
CASSPLGTSGGMTDTQYF
>TRBJ2-1|11|-|TRBV6-5|TRBD2
TGTGCCAGCAGTCTTAGCGGGGGGCGGTTCTTC
CASSLSGGRFF
>TRBJ1-3|14|-|TRBV6-5|TRBD1
TGTGCCAGCGGGGGACAGGTCGATGGAAACACCATATATTTT
CASGGQVDGNTIYF
>TRBJ2-5|18|-|TRBV28|-
TGTGCCAGCAGTGCCTTCTTGGGAAGGGGGAGCAATGAAGAGACCCAGTACTTC
CASSAFLGRGSNEETQYF
>TRBJ1-1|14|-|TRBV27|-
TGTGCCAGCAGTTTAGTCCCCCTAGGCACTGAAGCTTTCTTT
CASSLVPLGTEAFF
>TRBJ1-3|17|-|TRBV7-2|-
TGTGCCAGCAGCTTAGGGCCCACAGGGATCAATAGAAACACCATATATTTT
CASSLGPTGINRNTIYF
>TRBJ2-7|13|-|TRBV9|TRBD1
TGTGCCAGCAGCGAGGGACAGGCCGGCGAGCAGTACTTC
CASSEGQAGEQYF
>TRBJ2-7|14|-|TRBV5-1|-
TGCGCCAGCAGCTTGTCAACGGGTGCCTACGAGCAGTACTTC
CASSLSTGAYEQYF
>TRBJ1-2|12|once|TRBV6-6|-
TGTGCCAGCAGCTTAAACAGCTATGGCTACACCTTC
CASSLNSYGYTF
>TRBJ2-3|16|-|TRBV28|TRBD2
TGTGCCAGCAGTTCGGGGGGAGCGGGGTCCGTGGATACGCAGTATTTT
CASSSGGAGSVDTQYF
>TRBJ2-7|15|-|TRBV27|TRBD1
TGTGCCAGCAGTCCACCAGGGGGCAGGGTGGGCGAGCAGTACTTC
CASSPPGGRVGEQYF
>TRBJ1-5|14|-|TRBV30|TRBD1
TGTGCCTGGAGTCTGACAGGGGACGATCAGCCCCAGCATTTT
CAWSLTGDDQPQHF
>TRBJ2-7|15|-|TRBV7-2|TRBD2
TGTGCCAGCAGCTTATCCCTAGCGGGGGGCTACGAGCAGTACTTC
CASSLSLAGGYEQYF
>TRBJ2-2|16|-|TRBV18|-
TGTGCCAGCTCACCTCAGGGTAAACCTAACACCGGGGAGCTGTTTTTT
CASSPQGKPNTGELFF
>TRBJ2-1|15|few|TRBV9|TRBD1
TGTGCCAGCAGCGGCCGGGACAGGACTTACAATGAGCAGTTCTTC
CASSGRDRTYNEQFF
>TRBJ1-5|15|-|TRBV7-2|TRBD1
TGTGCCAGCAGCTTAGTGGACAGGAGCAATCAGCCCCAGCATTTT
CASSLVDRSNQPQHF
>TRBJ1-1|14|-|TRBV18|TRBD1
TGTGCCAGCTCCCCGACAGGGCTGAACACTGAAGCTTTCTTT
CASSPTGLNTEAFF
>TRBJ2-7|16|-|TRBV5-1|-
TGCGCCAGCAGCGGGGTACTGGGGCAGAACTCCTACGAGCAGTACTTC
CASSGVLGQNSYEQYF
>TRBJ2-2|15|few|TRBV7-3|TRBD1
TGTGCCAGCAGCTTCCTAGGGGGCAACACCGGGGAGCTGTTTTTT
CASSFLGGNTGELFF
>TRBJ2-1|15|-|TRBV5-4|-
TGTGCCAGCAGCGCCGACAGGCCCTCCTACAATGAGCAGTTCTTC
CASSADRPSYNEQFF
>TRBJ1-1|14|few|TRBV6-6|-
TGTGCCAGCAGTTACGGACTTATGAACACTGAAGCTTTCTTT
CASSYGLMNTEAFF